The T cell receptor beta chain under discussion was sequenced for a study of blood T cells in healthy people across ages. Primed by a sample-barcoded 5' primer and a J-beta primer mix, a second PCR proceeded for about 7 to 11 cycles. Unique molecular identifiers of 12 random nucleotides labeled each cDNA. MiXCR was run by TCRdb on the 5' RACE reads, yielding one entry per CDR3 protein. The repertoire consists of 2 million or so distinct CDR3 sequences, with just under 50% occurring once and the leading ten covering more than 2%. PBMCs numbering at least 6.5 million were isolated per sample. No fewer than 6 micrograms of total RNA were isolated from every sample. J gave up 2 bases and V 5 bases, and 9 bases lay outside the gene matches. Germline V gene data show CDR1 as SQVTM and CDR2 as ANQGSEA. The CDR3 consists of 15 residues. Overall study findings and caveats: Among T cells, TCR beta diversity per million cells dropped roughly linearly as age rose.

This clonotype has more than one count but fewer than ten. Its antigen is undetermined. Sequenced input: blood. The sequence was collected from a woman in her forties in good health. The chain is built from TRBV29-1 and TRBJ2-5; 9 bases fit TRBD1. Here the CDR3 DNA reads TGCAGCGTTAAGACAGGGGGTGATAGACAAGAGACCCAGTACTTC. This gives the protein CSVKTGGDRQETQYF.